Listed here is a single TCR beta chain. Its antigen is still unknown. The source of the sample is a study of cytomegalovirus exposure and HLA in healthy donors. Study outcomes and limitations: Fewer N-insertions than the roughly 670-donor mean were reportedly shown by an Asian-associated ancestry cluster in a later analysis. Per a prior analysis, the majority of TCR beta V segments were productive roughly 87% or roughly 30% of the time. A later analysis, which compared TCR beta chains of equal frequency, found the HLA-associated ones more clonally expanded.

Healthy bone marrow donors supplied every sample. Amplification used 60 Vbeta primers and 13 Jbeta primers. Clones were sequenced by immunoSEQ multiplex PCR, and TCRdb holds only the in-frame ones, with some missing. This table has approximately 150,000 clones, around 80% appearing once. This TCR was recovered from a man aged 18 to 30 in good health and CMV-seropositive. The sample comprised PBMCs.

The CDR3 DNA reads as TGTGCCAGCAGCATACAGCGGGGAAACTCCTACAATGAGCAGTTCTTC. This codes for CASSIQRGNSYNEQFF. The genes are TRBV28 and TRBJ2-1; 7 nucleotides align to TRBD2. The V and J ends lost 6 bases and 0 bases, in that order; junction bases with no gene match: 8. The CDR3 extends over 16 amino acids. The germline CDR1 and CDR2 sequences are MDHEN and SYDVKM.